This TCR beta chain was documented in a study of T cells after yellow fever vaccination. Overall study findings and caveats: Re-detected after boosting: most primary clones, about 95% of CD4 and 75% to 90% of CD8.

Comments on this clonotype: Antigen: not known.

A single record per CDR3 protein comes from TCRdb applying MiXCR to the 5' RACE reads. The sample includes over 150,000 distinct CDR3 sequences, roughly 6.2% of them seen just once. The clonotype originates from a man between 18 and 35 years old who received the YFV17D yellow fever vaccine. The sample in question was CD4+ T cells sorted from PBMCs, obtained on the day of the first yellow fever vaccination.

DNA for the CDR3: TGCAGTGCCAGACAGGGGTCCTATGGCTACACCTTC. Translated: CSARQGSYGYTF. The gene calls are TRBV20-1 and TRBJ1-2, with TRBD1 matching 8 bases. This CDR3 is 12 amino acids long. Trimming at V came to 6 bases and at J to 4 bases, leaving 4 bases not matched to a gene. The germline CDR1 and CDR2 sequences are DFQATT and SNEGSKA (reference sequence).